Described below is a single T cell receptor beta chain sequence and its context. The antigen is unknown. Investigators separated out CD4+ T cells once about eleven days of culture had passed. Both day 3 and day 7 saw half the medium replaced with IL-2 medium. The sample comes from a study of vaccination effects on CD4 cells after COVID-19. Study as a whole: Antigen-specific CD4+ T cells expanded by the ViraFEST assay with viral peptide pools were then sequenced.

General study findings and limits: The study, lacking early post-infection timepoints, had few convalescent patients.

The method was immunoSEQ multiplex PCR; TCRdb's version includes in-frame clones alone and lacks a portion of them. This sample has 45,000 to 60,000 clones, with about 78% found just once. CDR1 and CDR2 from the germline V gene are SNHLY and FYNNEI. The length of the CDR3 is 14 residues. V lost 9 bases, J lost 5 bases, and 7 bases stayed unmatched. Sample: CD4+ T cells from PBMCs cultured without peptide, taken before COVID-19 vaccination. This chain joins TRBV2 and TRBJ2-1; 10 bases map to TRBD2. The TCR sequence derives from a human donor who had a prior SARS-CoV-2 infection. The CDR3 nucleotides are TGTGCCAGTCACCGGACTAGCGGCAACAATGAGCAGTTCTTC. Residues: CASHRTSGNNEQFF. The full variable domain, with the rest looked up from reference TRBV2 and TRBJ2-1, is EPEVTQTPSHQVTQMGQEVILRCVPISNHLYFYWYRQILGQKVEFLVSFYNNEISEKSEIFDDQFSVERPDGSNFTLKIRSTKLEDSAMYFCASHRTSGNNEQFFGPGTRLTVL.